This T cell receptor beta chain was observed in a study of T cells in Graves' hyperthyroidism and ophthalmopathy. RNA transcripts gave rise to amplified TCR beta CDR3 regions. The study used the HTBI primer set for a first-round RT-PCR of the TCR CDR3. One entry per CDR3 protein, called by TCRdb with MiXCR from the multiplex PCR reads. Among approximately 610,000 distinct CDR3 sequences, approximately 14% were seen once, and the ten largest hold 3.5% to 4.5%. Germline V gives CDR1 MDHEN, CDR2 SYDVKM. This CDR3 contains 15 residues. V lost 6 bases to trimming and J lost 2 bases, with 13 bases between them. In this sample, this clonotype turned up many times.

Sequenced input: blood. The TCR was taken from a woman between 40 and 55 years old with Graves' ophthalmopathy. This chain uses TRBV28 with TRBJ2-2; no reliable D call. The CDR3 here is CASSLGGSNTGELFF. The CDR3 DNA reads as TGTGCCAGCAGCTTAGGCGGTTCCAACACCGGGGAGCTGTTTTTT.